Listed here are 14 T cell receptor beta chains from one sample, sequenced in a study of blood T cell repertoires in COVID-19. Clones were read by immunoSEQ multiplex PCR, and TCRdb kept only the in-frame ones, dropping some. Found here are approximately 270,000 clones, around 86% of them singletons; the top ten hold 2.2%. The sequencing sample was made of peripheral blood. These receptors all stem from a man aged 50 to 59 with acute or convalescent COVID-19.

This chain uses TRBV7-9 with TRBJ2-1; TRBD1 is a possible D gene (6 bases). In germline, CDR1 is SEHNR, CDR2 FQNEAQ (reference sequence). The V end was cut by 6 bases, the J end by 10 bases, with 28 bases between. This CDR3 is 17 amino acids long. CDR3 residues: CASSLPRFPGERGEQFF. The DNA of the CDR3 is TGTGCCAGCAGTCTCCCTAGGTTTCCAGGGGAAAGAGGCGAGCAGTTCTTC.

J is TRBJ1-3 and V is TRBV10-1; TRBD1 aligns across 9 bases. Germline V gene data show CDR1 as WNHNN and CDR2 as SYGVQD (reference sequence). V trimming: 6 bases; J trimming: 7 bases; junction bases outside the gene matches: 7. This CDR3 spans 14 amino acids. The DNA for the CDR3 is TGCGCCAGCAGGGGGACAGGGCGTAGGAACACCATATATTTT. Its translation: CASRGTGRRNTIYF.

The chain couples TRBV13 to TRBJ2-5; D possibly corresponds to TRBD2 (6 bases). The CDR3 loop spans 19 amino acids. The germline V gene has CDR1 PRHDT and CDR2 FYEKMQ (reference sequence). Trimming took 5 bases from V and 4 from J, leaving 29 bases between them. DNA of the CDR3: TGTGCCAGCAGCCCCTATATGAAGGCGGAGCCCGGGCGGGGAGAGACCCAGTACTTC. It yields the protein CASSPYMKAEPGRGETQYF.

This chain uses TRBV5-1 with TRBJ2-3, with a possible D match to TRBD1 (6 bases). The CDR3 spans 15 residues. The V and J ends lost 2 bases and 4 bases respectively, with 14 bases between them. Germline CDR1 is SGHRS and CDR2 is YFSETQ. The CDR3 sequence is CASSLQQGLSDTQYF. DNA of the CDR3: TGCGCCAGCAGCTTACAACAGGGTTTATCAGATACGCAGTATTTT.

Comments on this clone: Other nucleotide sequences in the sample specify the same CDR3. The chain is built from TRBV12-3 or TRBV12-4 and TRBJ1-5; 8 bases match TRBD1. The CDR3 sequence is 13 residues long. With V trimmed by 6 bases and J by 2 bases, 0 bases remained unmatched. Here the CDR3 reads CASRTGGNQPQHF. Here the CDR3 DNA reads TGTGCCAGCAGGACAGGGGGCAATCAGCCCCAGCATTTT.

The chain has TRBV2 and TRBJ2-3; TRBD2 matches at 7 bases. The CDR3 has 13 amino acids. CDR1 and CDR2 from the germline V gene are SNHLY and FYNNEI. V trimming: 7 bases; J trimming: 3 bases; junction bases outside the gene matches: 4. The CDR3 reads CASNRGVTDTQYF. The CDR3 region has the DNA TGTGCCAGCAACCGGGGGGTAACAGATACGCAGTATTTT.

In regard to this clone: The sample has other DNA sequences that encode this CDR3 too. The chain combines TRBV5-4 with TRBJ1-2; 10 bases are shared with TRBD1. J lost 4 bases, V lost 5 bases, and 5 bases had no gene match. Germline lookup yields CDR1 SGHNT and CDR2 YYREEE (reference sequence). This CDR3 is built from 14 residues. The CDR3 DNA follows: TGTGCCAGCAGGCCGGGACAGGGGCCCTATGGCTACACCTTC. Protein sequence: CASRPGQGPYGYTF.

This chain connects TRBV18 to TRBJ1-1, with 9 bases that match TRBD1. V trimming: 4 bases; J trimming: 3 bases; junction bases outside the gene matches: 6. CDR3 length: 15 amino acids. Per the germline V gene, CDR1 is KGHSH and CDR2 is LQKENI. The CDR3 sequence: CASSLQGAADTEAFF. The CDR3 DNA follows: TGTGCCAGCTCACTACAGGGGGCTGCAGACACTGAAGCTTTCTTT. The whole variable domain, remainder taken from reference TRBV18 and TRBJ1-1, is NAGVMQNPRHLVRRRGQEARLRCSPMKGHSHVYWYRQLPEEGLKFMVYLQKENIIDESGMPKERFSAEFPKEGPSILRIQQVVRGDSAAYFCASSLQGAADTEAFFGQGTRLTVV.

This chain uses TRBV7-6 with TRBJ2-1, with 10 bases identical to TRBD2. The germline V gene has CDR1 SGHVS and CDR2 FNYEAQ. The CDR3 consists of 16 residues. V dropped 5 bases and J dropped 3; count of bases not matched to a gene: 7. CDR3 DNA: TGTGCCAGCAGCCGTGTTTCTAGCGGGGGCTACAATGAGCAGTTCTTC. It codes for CASSRVSSGGYNEQFF.

The V gene is TRBV12-3 or TRBV12-4, the J gene TRBJ1-5; D unclear. CDR3 length equals 13 residues. V gave up 6 bases and J gave up 7 bases, with 13 bases separating them. For the CDR3, the DNA is TGTGCCAGCAGCCCTAGGTTGAGCCAGCCCCAGCATTTT. Translation: CASSPRLSQPQHF.

This clone is a singleton in its sample. The gene calls are TRBV10-2 and TRBJ1-2; TRBD1 is a possible D gene (5 bases). CDR1 is WSHSY and CDR2 is SAAADI in the germline V gene. The CDR3 is 14 residues long. The V end lost 0 bases, the J end lost 1 base, and 6 bases lay between the germline ends. The CDR3 nucleotides are TGCGCCAGCAGTGAGTCGGACATTAACTATGGCTACACCTTC. As protein: CASSESDINYGYTF.

The chain recombines TRBV3-1 (or the pseudogene TRBV3-2) with TRBJ2-1, with D perhaps TRBD2 (6 bases). The ends were cut back, 6 bases at V and 8 bases at J, with 8 bases in the middle. The CDR3 has 11 residues. Looked up from germline, CDR1 is LGHDT and CDR2 is YNNKEL (reference sequence). The CDR3 DNA is TGTGCCAGCAGACTAGCCTATGAGCAGTTCTTC. As protein: CASRLAYEQFF.

This clone is a singleton in its sample. Other nucleotide sequences from this sample produce the same CDR3. This chain uses TRBV18 with TRBJ2-5; 7 positions match TRBD1. After removal of 0 bases from V and 5 bases from J, the junction contained 0 bases not matched to a gene. The germline CDR1 and CDR2 sequences are KGHSH and LQKENI. This CDR3 spans 13 amino acids. The DNA of the CDR3 is TGTGCCAGCTCACCACCACAGGGGGAGACCCAGTACTTC. The encoded protein is CASSPPQGETQYF.

The rearrangement uses TRBV5-1 and TRBJ2-3; TRBD1 aligns across 9 bases. Germline values: CDR1 SGHRS, CDR2 YFSETQ. This CDR3 spans 14 amino acids. The ends lost 7 bases at V and 4 bases at J; junction bases unmatched: 7. CDR3 nucleotide sequence: TGCGCCAGCTCCCCCGGGACAGGGTCAGATACGCAGTATTTT. It translates to CASSPGTGSDTQYF.